What follows is one TCR beta chain and its context. Its antigen is still unknown. The PCR was carried out with 60 Vbeta primers and 13 Jbeta primers. The assay was immunoSEQ multiplex PCR, and TCRdb's table has in-frame clones only and misses some. This table lists fewer than 150,000 clones. These data belong to a study of cytomegalovirus exposure and HLA in healthy donors. Study background: Genotyping showed roughly 83% of almost 400 donors falling in the Caucasian-associated ancestry cluster.

General observations from the study: It was confirmed in vitro that three of the CMV-associated chains were specific for CMV antigens. According to reports, the classifier identified cytomegalovirus status with high specificity and sensitivity.

The CDR3 loop spans 13 amino acids. V was shortened by 5 bases and J by 5 bases, with 12 bases between the two germline ends. Germline V lookup: CDR1 SGHAT, CDR2 FQNNGV. Input material: PBMCs. This TCR was recovered from a man aged 35 to 55 in good health and CMV-seronegative. This chain connects TRBV11-2 to TRBJ1-1; D ambiguous. CDR3: CASSKNRETEAFF. The CDR3 coding sequence is TGTGCCAGCAGCAAAAACCGGGAAACTGAAGCTTTCTTT. Filled out from reference TRBV11-2 and TRBJ1-1, the complete variable domain reads EAGVAQSPRYKIIEKRQSVAFWCNPISGHATLYWYQQILGQGPKLLIQFQNNGVVDDSQLPKDRFSAERLKGVDSTLKIQPAKLEDSAVYLCASSKNRETEAFFGQGTRLTVV.